The clone carrying this T cell receptor (beta chain) was seen repeatedly, ten times or more. Its matching antigen is unknown. Naive CD8 populations comprised CD45RO-negative cells positively selected for CCR7, excluding terminally differentiated effector memory CD45RA+ cells. Everyone who donated was a Caucasian adult who lived in Nashville, Tennessee. This sample is drawn from a study of shared clonotypes between healthy human individuals. Study-level findings and limits: Limited genetic and exposure-history diversity came from having few donors.

J gave up 2 bases and V 1 base, and 4 bases lay outside the gene matches. This CDR3 is 16 amino acids long. Germline CDR1 reads MNHEY; CDR2 reads SMNVEV (reference sequence). Some clones are missing from TCRdb's copy, which holds only in-frame ones; the method was immunoSEQ multiplex PCR. The data contain hundreds of thousands of clones, about 91% of them singletons. This chain uses TRBV27 with TRBJ2-2, with 7 nucleotides matching TRBD2. Sequencing was carried out using naive CD8+ T cells sorted from blood. The TCR was taken from a man aged 25 to 40 in good health. Here the CDR3 DNA reads TGTGCCAGCAGTTTATTTTCGGGAGGAAACACCGGGGAGCTGTTTTTT. Translating it yields CASSLFSGGNTGELFF.